This T cell receptor (beta chain) is drawn from a study of CD8+ T cells in alopecia areata. Study-level results: Lesional scalp, notably in alopecia totalis/universalis, had clonality above that of normal scalp.

As the sequencing template, cDNA was produced by extracting RNA and reverse transcribing it. TCRdb's copy holds only in-frame clones and misses some; the assay was immunoSEQ multiplex PCR. The repertoire consists of approximately 120,000 clones, with less than 50% occurring once and the leading ten covering roughly 10%. The CDR3 is 12 amino acids. V lost 2 bases to trimming and J lost 1 base, with 4 bases between them. Per the germline V gene, CDR1 is SQVTM and CDR2 is ANQGSEA. In the case of this clone: The antigen is not known. The sample has other DNA sequences that encode this CDR3 too.

Sequencing was carried out using NKG2D-low CD8+ T cells sorted from blood. V is TRBV29-1 and J is TRBJ2-3; D gene unclear. This sequence originates from a human donor with alopecia areata. In DNA form, the CDR3 reads TGCAGCGTTGAACAGGGCACAGATACGCAGTATTTT. Translating gives CSVEQGTDTQYF.